The 14 T cell receptor beta chains below all came from one sample that was sequenced in a study of blood T cell repertoires in COVID-19. Using immunoSEQ multiplex PCR, the repertoire was profiled, and TCRdb retains in-frame clones only, with some absent. The data contain just over 250,000 clones, around 80% of them singletons. Sequenced material: PBMCs or T cells enriched from blood (not recorded which). These receptors came from a man aged 25-45 years with acute COVID-19.

The table lists this clone with a count of one. The chain is built from TRBV3-1 (or the pseudogene TRBV3-2) and TRBJ2-3; tentative D call: TRBD1 (6 bases). Germline V gene sequence: CDR1 LGHDT, CDR2 YNNKEL (reference sequence). V dropped 6 bases and J dropped 2 bases, with 12 bases sitting between them. This CDR3 contains 14 residues. In DNA, the CDR3 is TGTGCCAGCAGTAGGACAGAAGTCACAGATACGCAGTATTTT. Protein: CASSRTEVTDTQYF.

The chain employs TRBV29-1 and TRBJ1-3; maybe TRBD1 (6 bases). The V gene's germline CDR1 is SQVTM and CDR2 ANQGSEA. V was shortened by 6 bases and J by 4 bases, with 16 bases between the two germline ends. The CDR3 loop spans 14 amino acids. The CDR3 spells CSVLTGIGGNTIYF. The DNA for the CDR3 is TGCAGCGTCCTAACAGGGATAGGAGGAAACACCATATATTTT.

This clone occurred once. CDR3 amino acids: CASSIRGRLIGTDTQYF. The CDR3 DNA sequence: TGTGCCAGTAGTATAAGGGGTCGGTTAATAGGCACAGATACGCAGTATTTT. The chain carries TRBV19 and TRBJ2-3; weak D call: TRBD1 (5 bases). Trimming took off 2 bases at V and 1 base at J, with 16 bases between the two ends. CDR1 is LNHDA, CDR2 SQIVND, per germline (reference sequence). The CDR3 contains 17 residues.

V and J are TRBV11-2 and TRBJ2-7, with D uncertain. CDR1 is SGHAT and CDR2 is FQNNGV in the germline V gene. The CDR3 has 13 residues. The V end was cut by 1 base, the J end by 4 bases, with 8 bases between. CDR3 amino acids: CASSLGHGYEQYV. CDR3 nucleotides: TGTGCCAGCAGCTTAGGACACGGATACGAGCAGTACGTC.

V is TRBV9 and J is TRBJ2-7; TRBD2 aligns across 8 bases. CDR1 and CDR2 from the germline V gene are SGDLS and YYNGEE. The CDR3 has 13 amino acids. J lost 9 bases, V lost 7 bases, and 12 bases had no gene match. CDR3 sequence (DNA): TGTGCCAGCGACCCCGGGAGGGGACGGGCGCAGTACGTC. As protein: CASDPGRGRAQYV.

This sequence joins TRBV28 and TRBJ1-2; TRBD1 might be the D (5 bases). The CDR3 is 13 amino acids. The V end lost 3 bases, the J end lost 4 bases, and 9 bases lay between the germline ends. Per germline, CDR1 MDHEN and CDR2 SYDVKM. The CDR3: CASSFGASYGYTF. DNA of the CDR3: TGTGCCAGCAGTTTTGGGGCGAGCTATGGCTACACCTTC.

V usage is TRBV2 and J usage is TRBJ1-1; D perhaps matches TRBD1 (5 bases). Germline V CDR1 and CDR2: SNHLY, FYNNEI. V was trimmed by 6 bases and J by 0 bases, leaving 17 bases between them. This CDR3 contains 16 residues. The CDR3 DNA is TGTGCCAGCAGGGAGACAGAAACTCTAATGAACACTGAAGCTTTCTTT. As protein: CASRETETLMNTEAFF.

V is TRBV5-4 and J is TRBJ1-1; unclear D gene. The CDR3 consists of 15 residues. Germline CDR1 is SGHNT and CDR2 is YYREEE (reference sequence). Between the trimmed V and J ends, which lost 0 bases and 2 bases, there was a span of 11 bases. Written as DNA, the CDR3 is TGTGCCAGCAGCTTGGCAGGAGGGTCTAACACTGAAGCTTTCTTT. Encoded protein: CASSLAGGSNTEAFF.

This clone was counted once. V is TRBV25-1 and J is TRBJ1-6, with 8 positions matching TRBD1. V shed 0 bases and J 9 bases; nucleotides not matched to a gene: 7. Germline assignment: CDR1 MGHDK and CDR2 SYGVNS. The CDR3 extends over 16 amino acids. As DNA, the CDR3 is TGTGCCAGCAGTGAATATACCGACAGGGGATTTTCACCCCTCCACTTT. Its translation: CASSEYTDRGFSPLHF. The whole variable domain, filled in from reference TRBV25-1 and TRBJ1-6, reads EADIYQTPRYLVIGTGKKITLECSQTMGHDKMYWYQQDPGMELHLIHYSYGVNSTEKGDLSSESTVSRIRTEHFPLTLESARPSHTSQYLCASSEYTDRGFSPLHFGNGTRLTVT.

This chain connects TRBV6-5 to TRBJ2-1, with TRBD1 matching over 9 bases. Germline trimming cut 6 bases from V and 9 bases from J; bases unmatched to any gene: 9. The CDR3 runs 14 residues. The germline CDR1 and CDR2 sequences are MNHEY and SVGAGI. The CDR3 region has the DNA TGTGCCAGCAGCCGAATACAGGGGGCCTTTGAGCAGTTCTTC. This encodes CASSRIQGAFEQFF.

This rearrangement joins TRBV7-9 to TRBJ2-2; 9 bases are a match to TRBD2. CDR1 and CDR2 from the germline V gene are SEHNR and FQNEAQ (reference sequence). V lost 4 bases, J lost 3 bases, and 12 bases stayed unmatched. The CDR3 is 18 amino acids. CDR3 loop: CASSSYYEAGGYTGELFF. The CDR3 coding sequence is TGTGCCAGCAGCTCCTATTACGAAGCGGGAGGATACACCGGGGAGCTGTTTTTT.

This clone occurred a few times. This chain connects TRBV29-1 to TRBJ2-7; TRBD2 is a possible D gene (7 bases). This CDR3 is built from 13 residues. The ends were cut back, 5 bases at V and 6 bases at J, with 17 bases in the middle. Germline loops: CDR1 SQVTM, CDR2 ANQGSEA. As DNA, the CDR3 is TGCAGCGTTACGGAGGGGGGGCTCGGCGAGCAGTACGTC. This sequence encodes CSVTEGGLGEQYV.

This clone was detected a few times. The chain uses TRBV30 and TRBJ2-1, with 9 bases fitting TRBD2. V dropped 8 bases and J dropped 2; count of bases not matched to a gene: 4. Germline-derived CDR1 and CDR2 are GTSNPN and SVGIG (reference sequence). The CDR3 totals 13 residues. CDR3 nucleotide sequence: TGTGCCCAATCTAGCGGGGCCTACAATGAGCAGTTCTTC. It encodes CAQSSGAYNEQFF.

The J gene is TRBJ1-2, the V gene TRBV11-3; TRBD1 agrees at 8 bases. Trimming took 1 base from V and 8 from J; bases not matched to a gene: 3. This CDR3 is built from 13 residues. Looked up from germline, CDR1 is SGHNT and CDR2 is YENEEA. In nucleotides, the CDR3 is TGTGCCAGCAGCTTAGGGACAGGGAACGGCTACACCTTC. It encodes CASSLGTGNGYTF.